The rows below give T cell receptor beta chains drawn from one sample of a study of sequential checkpoint blockade in melanoma. Only in-frame clones appear in the TCRdb table, and some are missing; sequencing was by immunoSEQ multiplex PCR. The sample has thousands of clones; less than 75% are singletons. The sequencing used CD8+ T cells sorted from blood (inferred from file names), collected from a patient given nivolumab and ipilimumab in sequence. These receptors were taken from a human donor with melanoma. Both conserved end residues are part of each CDR3. D genes are given only for firm matches. The size entry is marked missing in some rows and otherwise reads once, few, many or a size class.

>TRBV7-9|TRBJ1-2|-|-
CASSDIKQGYYGYTF
TGTGCCAGCAGCGACATTAAACAGGGATACTATGGCTACACCTTC
>TRBV28|TRBJ2-7|TRBD2|large
CASSLFGTSGTDGYEQYF
TGTGCCAGCAGTTTATTTGGGACTAGCGGTACTGACGGCTACGAGCAGTACTTC
>TRBV4-1|TRBJ2-7|-|few
CASSHGQGGDEQYF
TGCGCCAGCAGCCACGGTCAGGGTGGCGACGAGCAGTACTTC
>TRBV4-3|TRBJ1-2|TRBD1|-
CASSQDRRGGQGGYGYTF
TGCGCCAGCAGCCAAGATCGAAGAGGGGGACAGGGAGGATATGGCTACACCTTC
>TRBV27|TRBJ2-2|TRBD2|few
CASSFLSGGRGTGELFF
TGTGCCAGCAGTTTCCTTAGCGGGGGGCGAGGCACCGGGGAGCTGTTTTTT
>TRBV19|TRBJ2-7|TRBD2|few
CASSIGLASGYEQYF
TGTGCCAGTAGTATAGGCCTGGCTAGCGGTTACGAGCAGTACTTC
>TRBV7-8|TRBJ1-5|TRBD1|few
CASSLGRDRDYSNQPQHF
TGTGCCAGCAGCTTGGGACGGGACAGGGACTATAGCAATCAGCCCCAGCATTTT
>TRBV2|TRBJ2-7|TRBD2|-
CASREGLADYEQYF
TGTGCCAGCAGGGAAGGGCTAGCGGATTACGAGCAGTACTTC
>TRBV10-1|TRBJ1-5|-|-
CASSDAGINQPQHF
TGCGCCAGCAGTGATGCAGGGATCAATCAGCCCCAGCATTTT
>TRBV18|TRBJ2-5|-|-
CASSPLDDPRGDQYF
TGTGCCAGCTCACCCCTGGACGACCCCAGGGGAGACCAGTACTTC
>TRBV7-2|TRBJ1-5|TRBD1|medium-sized
CASSLTGTGGRQPQHF
TGTGCCAGCAGCTTAACCGGGACAGGGGGCCGACAGCCCCAGCATTTT
>TRBV6-6|TRBJ2-2|TRBD2|-
CASSYRLAGGAGELFF
TGTGCCAGCAGTTACCGACTAGCGGGGGGGGCCGGGGAGCTGTTTTTT
>TRBV9|TRBJ2-2|TRBD1|once
CASTPGGTGITGELFF
TGTGCCAGCACCCCAGGGGGGACAGGCATTACCGGGGAGCTGTTTTTT
>TRBV30|TRBJ1-2|-|-
CAWRGADYGYTF
TGTGCCTGGAGGGGGGCGGACTATGGCTACACCTTC
>TRBV2|TRBJ1-5|-|-
CASRRGEGNQPQHF
TGTGCCAGCAGAAGGGGCGAAGGCAATCAGCCCCAGCATTTT
>TRBV9|TRBJ2-7|-|-
CASSVGRQEYYEQYF
TGTGCCAGCAGCGTAGGCCGACAGGAATATTACGAGCAGTACTTC
>TRBV5-5|TRBJ1-1|-|-
CASSYRGGPTEAFF
TGTGCCAGCAGCTACCGGGGGGGGCCGACTGAAGCTTTCTTT
>TRBV15|TRBJ1-1|-|-
CATSSDRAVNTEAFF
TGTGCCACCAGCTCCGACAGAGCTGTGAACACTGAAGCTTTCTTT
>TRBV9|TRBJ2-7|TRBD2|few
CASSDSAGGLEQYF
TGTGCCAGCAGCGATTCAGCGGGGGGGCTCGAGCAGTACTTC
>TRBV6-6|TRBJ1-3|-|few
CASSEERYSLNTIYF
TGTGCCAGCAGCGAAGAGAGATACTCTCTAAACACCATATATTTT
>TRBV7-9|TRBJ1-4|-|-
CASSGDRSTNEKLFF
TGTGCCAGCAGCGGTGACAGATCAACTAATGAAAAACTGTTTTTT
>TRBV15|TRBJ2-1|TRBD1|once
CATSGRTGRNEQFF
TGTGCCACCAGCGGCCGGACAGGGCGCAATGAGCAGTTCTTC
>TRBV11-2|TRBJ1-5|-|-
CASSPTESGNQPQHF
TGTGCCAGCAGCCCTACCGAGTCGGGCAATCAGCCCCAGCATTTT
>TRBV29-1|TRBJ2-7|-|-
CSVEGPGERGGNEQYF
TGCAGCGTTGAAGGACCCGGAGAAAGGGGAGGCAACGAGCAGTACTTC
>TRBV5-6|TRBJ1-1|-|large
CASSPLQGETEAFF
TGTGCCAGCAGCCCCCTACAGGGTGAAACTGAAGCTTTCTTT
>TRBV5-1|TRBJ1-6|-|-
CASSLAPGDNSPLHF
TGCGCCAGCAGCTTGGCACCAGGGGATAATTCACCCCTCCACTTT
>TRBV30|TRBJ2-2|TRBD2|-
CAWRGAGGRTGELFF
TGTGCCTGGAGAGGAGCGGGGGGGCGAACCGGGGAGCTGTTTTTT
>TRBV7-9|TRBJ2-7|TRBD1|-
CASSLSLSGGLEQYF
TGTGCCAGCAGTTTAAGTTTGTCAGGGGGCCTCGAGCAGTACTTC
>TRBV4-3|TRBJ1-2|TRBD1|medium-sized
CASSQEHSGTGGFGYTF
TGCGCCAGCAGCCAAGAGCATTCCGGGACAGGGGGTTTTGGCTACACCTTC
>TRBV4-3|TRBJ1-2|TRBD1|-
CASSLQGNEGYTF
TGCGCCAGCAGCCTACAGGGGAATGAGGGCTACACCTTC
>TRBV4-1|TRBJ1-6|TRBD1|-
CASSPGTGAGSPLHF
TGCGCCAGCAGCCCCGGGACAGGGGCTGGCTCACCCCTCCACTTT
>TRBV15|TRBJ2-6|-|-
CATSRDSTSGANVLTF
TGTGCCACCAGCAGGGACAGTACCTCTGGGGCCAACGTCCTGACTTTC
>TRBV12-5|TRBJ2-2|-|-
CASGFVRELFF
TGTGCTAGTGGTTTCGTCCGGGAGCTGTTTTTT
>TRBV5-1|TRBJ1-2|-|-
CASSLAAGATSNYGYTF
TGCGCCAGCAGCTTGGCAGCAGGGGCTACCTCTAACTATGGCTACACCTTC
>TRBV27|TRBJ2-1|TRBD1|-
CASSLGQGHHNEQFF
TGTGCCAGCAGTTTAGGACAGGGTCACCACAATGAGCAGTTCTTC
>TRBV9|TRBJ2-7|TRBD2|-
CASSVGGGWVNEQYF
TGTGCCAGCAGCGTAGGGGGGGGATGGGTTAACGAGCAGTACTTC
>TRBV7-2|TRBJ2-3|TRBD2|few
CASSPDSGGADTQYF
TGTGCCAGCAGCCCGGATAGCGGGGGGGCAGATACGCAGTATTTT
>TRBV21-1|TRBJ1-1|-|few
CASSLILATPIRTEAFF
TGTGCCAGCAGCCTAATATTAGCTACACCAATTCGCACTGAAGCTTTCTTT
>TRBV7-2|TRBJ2-7|TRBD1|-
CASSLGQGVRNEQYF
TGTGCCAGCAGCTTAGGGCAGGGGGTCAGGAACGAGCAGTACTTC
>TRBV4-3|TRBJ1-1|TRBD1|-
CASSQGAGGNTEAFF
TGCGCCAGCAGCCAAGGGGCAGGGGGTAACACTGAAGCTTTCTTT
>TRBV10-3|TRBJ2-7|TRBD2|-
CAISVDGGDFYEQYF
TGTGCCATCAGTGTGGACGGGGGGGATTTCTACGAGCAGTACTTC
>TRBV7-9|TRBJ2-1|TRBD2|-
CASSPGTSGGASFNEQFF
TGTGCCAGCAGCCCCGGGACTAGCGGGGGGGCGAGTTTTAATGAGCAGTTCTTC
>TRBV21-1|TRBJ1-5|-|few
CASIYPGHFNQPQHF
TGTGCCAGCATATATCCGGGACATTTTAATCAGCCCCAGCATTTT
>TRBV5-4|TRBJ1-1|-|few
CASSPLQGETEAFF
TGTGCCAGCAGCCCCCTACAGGGTGAAACTGAAGCTTTCTTT
>TRBV4-3|TRBJ1-4|-|-
CASSRTGSLRNEKLFF
TGCGCCAGCAGTCGTACCGGGTCACTGAGAAATGAAAAACTGTTTTTT
>TRBV7-9|TRBJ2-1|TRBD2|once
CASSWRTSGGAGDNEQFF
TGTGCCAGCAGCTGGAGGACTAGCGGGGGGGCCGGGGACAATGAGCAGTTCTTC
>TRBV27|TRBJ2-2|-|few
CASSLLAETGTGELFF
TGTGCCAGCAGTTTACTGGCCGAGACGGGCACCGGGGAGCTGTTTTTT
>TRBV19|TRBJ2-3|-|-
CASSIDQGGVTDTQYF
TGTGCCAGTAGTATAGATCAGGGCGGGGTCACAGATACGCAGTATTTT
>TRBV7-2|TRBJ2-2|TRBD2|few
CASSLTSGGASSGELFF
TGTGCCAGCAGCTTAACTAGCGGGGGGGCTTCTAGCGGGGAGCTGTTTTTT
>TRBV7-9|TRBJ1-4|TRBD1|few
CASSPRDRHNEKLFF
TGTGCCAGCAGCCCCCGGGACAGACATAATGAAAAACTGTTTTTT
>TRBV4-1|TRBJ2-7|-|-
CASSQDRWPYEQYF
TGCGCCAGCAGCCAAGACAGGTGGCCCTACGAGCAGTACTTC
>TRBV28|TRBJ2-5|TRBD2|few
CASSPSRGGKETQYF
TGTGCCAGCAGCCCGTCGAGGGGAGGGAAAGAGACCCAGTACTTC
>TRBV7-2|TRBJ2-7|TRBD2|once
CASSLTSGGEQYF
TGTGCCAGCAGCTTAACTAGCGGGGGCGAGCAGTACTTC
>TRBV4-3|TRBJ2-7|-|-
CASSQVRGYEQYF
TGCGCCAGCAGCCAAGTGCGAGGCTACGAGCAGTACTTC
>TRBV7-9|TRBJ2-5|-|-
CASSLLPGIQETQYF
TGTGCCAGCAGCTTATTACCCGGGATCCAAGAGACCCAGTACTTC
>TRBV5-1|TRBJ1-1|-|-
CASSLVVLTRAGPTEAFF
TGCGCCAGCAGCTTGGTGGTGCTGACTAGGGCGGGCCCCACTGAAGCTTTCTTT
>TRBV28|TRBJ2-7|-|-
CASSLLDVAVASYEQYF
TGTGCCAGCAGTTTACTTGACGTCGCCGTAGCCTCCTACGAGCAGTACTTC
>TRBV29-1|TRBJ2-7|TRBD2|-
CSVEGVQRGTYEQYF
TGCAGCGTTGAGGGGGTGCAGCGGGGGACCTACGAGCAGTACTTC
>TRBV5-1|TRBJ2-3|-|-
CASSLRPRFVVDTQYF
TGCGCCAGCAGCCTTCGTCCCCGGTTCGTGGTCGATACGCAGTATTTT